Below, 20 T cell receptor beta chains from the same sample are listed, as sequenced in a study of blood T cell repertoires in COVID-19. Data came from immunoSEQ multiplex PCR; TCRdb stores just in-frame clones and leaves some out. The sample has about 100,000 clones; roughly 87% are singletons. Input material: peripheral blood. These receptors all come from a man aged 30 to 39 in a cohort sampled during active COVID-19.

V usage is TRBV30 and J usage is TRBJ1-4, with 8 nucleotides matching TRBD1. This CDR3 region has 16 residues. J was trimmed by 0 bases and V by 2 bases; bases with no gene match: 5. Looked up from germline, CDR1 is GTSNPN and CDR2 is SVGIG (reference sequence). CDR3 loop: CAWSNGQGTTNEKLFF. The CDR3 nucleotides read TGTGCCTGGAGTAACGGACAGGGAACAACTAATGAAAAACTGTTTTTT.

The gene calls are TRBV9 and TRBJ1-6, with D uncertain. The CDR3 is 15 amino acids. Germline loops: CDR1 SGDLS, CDR2 YYNGEE. Trimming removed 0 bases at V and 9 bases at J, with 13 bases between. CDR3 nucleotide sequence: TGTGCCAGCAGCGTAGGAGGCCAAGGCGGTTCACCCCTCCACTTT. The encoded protein is CASSVGGQGGSPLHF.

This chain connects TRBV6-2 or TRBV6-3 to TRBJ1-5; 7 bases are shared with TRBD1. V was clipped by 5 bases and J by 4 bases; unmatched bases: 5. The CDR3 length is 14 residues. Germline V gene sequence: CDR1 MNHEY, CDR2 SVGEGT. This CDR3 is CASSPGTANQPQHF. Written as DNA, the CDR3 is TGTGCCAGCAGTCCCGGGACAGCAAATCAGCCCCAGCATTTT.

This chain connects TRBV19 to TRBJ2-7; possible D gene TRBD2, 5 bases. Trimming took off 6 bases at V and 2 bases at J, with 11 bases between the two ends. This CDR3 has 13 amino acids. Germline V gene lookup returns CDR1 LNHDA and CDR2 SQIVND (reference sequence). The CDR3 coding sequence is TGTGCCAGTAGCAACGGGGATACCTACGAGCAGTACTTC. This sequence encodes CASSNGDTYEQYF.

J is TRBJ2-7 and V is TRBV21-1; TRBD2, the D gene given by the table, was not confirmed from the DNA. TRBV21-1 is a pseudogene segment. CDR3 length: 19 residues. The chain's CDR3 is CASSKRTSGGHDGLYEQYF. CDR3 bases: TGTGCCAGCAGCAAAAGGACTAGCGGGGGCCATGATGGGTTGTACGAGCAGTACTTC.

A single count supports this clone. J is TRBJ2-7 and V is TRBV2, with 9 bases aligning to TRBD1. CDR1 is SNHLY and CDR2 is FYNNEI in the germline V gene. The CDR3 runs 13 residues. V was pared by 5 bases and J by 4 bases, with 3 bases of the junction left unmatched. As DNA, the CDR3 is TGTGCCAGCAGTTTTGACAGGGGGTACGAGCAGTACTTC. This sequence encodes CASSFDRGYEQYF. Combining the CDR3 with reference TRBV2 and TRBJ2-7 gives the whole variable domain EPEVTQTPSHQVTQMGQEVILRCVPISNHLYFYWYRQILGQKVEFLVSFYNNEISEKSEIFDDQFSVERPDGSNFTLKIRSTKLEDSAMYFCASSFDRGYEQYFGPGTRLTVT.

The chain has TRBV7-9 and TRBJ2-5; 9 bases agree with TRBD1. Per germline, CDR1 SEHNR and CDR2 FQNEAQ (reference sequence). Trimming took 5 bases from V and 5 from J; bases not matched to a gene: 15. The CDR3 has 17 amino acids. CDR3 in amino acids: CASSPTGTGMAGETQYF. The CDR3 DNA reads TGTGCCAGCAGCCCGACCGGGACAGGGATGGCGGGGGAGACCCAGTACTTC.

J is TRBJ2-1 and V is TRBV9; D gene unclear. The germline CDR1 and CDR2 sequences are SGDLS and YYNGEE. The CDR3 is 13 residues long. Between the trimmed V and J ends, which lost 1 base and 10 bases, there was a span of 12 bases. CDR3 in DNA: TGTGCCAGCAGCGTAACCTACGCCGGGGAGCAGTTCTTC. Its translation: CASSVTYAGEQFF.

This sequence joins TRBV11-2 and TRBJ2-2; TRBD1 matches at 8 bases. V was pared by 1 base and J by 5 bases, with 6 bases of the junction left unmatched. The V gene's germline CDR1 is SGHAT and CDR2 FQNNGV. This CDR3 has 16 residues. In DNA form, the CDR3 reads TGTGCCAGCAGCTTAGCCAGGGGGCGCGGTACCGGGGAGCTGTTTTTT. Its protein is CASSLARGRGTGELFF.

The rearrangement joins TRBV7-2 to TRBJ2-7; 8 bases line up with TRBD2. The CDR3 is 14 residues long. Germline lookup yields CDR1 SGHTA and CDR2 FQGNSA. With 1 base clipped from V and 6 bases from J, the junction kept 5 bases outside the gene matches. In DNA, the CDR3 is TGTGCCAGCAGCTTAGAAGCGGGGGTTAGCGAGCAGTACTTC. Translating gives CASSLEAGVSEQYF.

The chain is built from TRBV6-5 and TRBJ2-2; 7 nucleotides line up with TRBD2. V shed 8 bases and J 3 bases; nucleotides not matched to a gene: 6. The CDR3 runs to 14 residues. CDR1 is MNHEY and CDR2 is SVGAGI in the germline V gene. The DNA for the CDR3 is TGTGCCAGCGCCCCCGGGGGGTACACCGGGGAGCTGTTTTTT. Protein sequence: CASAPGGYTGELFF.

The chain is built from TRBV3-1 (or the pseudogene TRBV3-2) and TRBJ2-3, with TRBD2 matching over 14 bases. Germline CDR1 LGHDT, CDR2 YNNKEL (reference sequence). This CDR3 is 21 amino acids long. J lost 6 bases, V lost 1 base, and 18 bases had no gene match. The CDR3 DNA reads as TGTGCCAGCAGCCAAGCCCTTGGCCCCGTGACTAGCGGGGGGGCCGGGGATACGCAGTATTTT. This sequence encodes CASSQALGPVTSGGAGDTQYF.

This chain uses TRBV30 with TRBJ1-2; possible D gene TRBD1, 5 bases. The CDR3 totals 12 residues. V was trimmed by 8 bases and J by 0 bases, leaving 10 bases between them. From germline, CDR1 is GTSNPN and CDR2 SVGIG (reference sequence). CDR3 protein: CAIQGTNYGYTF. CDR3 DNA: TGTGCCATCCAGGGTACTAACTATGGCTACACCTTC.

This chain connects TRBV5-1 to TRBJ2-5; 14 bases match TRBD2. Trimming removed 6 bases from V and 5 bases from J; junction bases left unmatched: 6. Per the germline V gene, CDR1 is SGHRS and CDR2 is YFSETQ. The CDR3 has 15 residues. CDR3 nucleotide sequence: TGCGCCAGCATTTCCGGGACTAGCGGGGGTGAGACCCAGTACTTC. Translated: CASISGTSGGETQYF.

The CDR3 spells CASSSSGRDTQYF. The CDR3 coding sequence is TGTGCCAGCAGTTCTAGCGGGAGGGATACGCAGTATTTT. The rearrangement uses TRBV12-3 or TRBV12-4 and TRBJ2-3; 11 bases are a match to TRBD2. The CDR3 is made up of 13 amino acids. The V segment lost 4 bases and the J segment 6 bases; nucleotides outside the gene matches: 0.

This clone has only a few counts. CDR3 bases: TGTGCCAGCAGCCCCTCGACAGGGCCTTACGAGCAGTACTTC. Encoded protein: CASSPSTGPYEQYF. The V and J genes are TRBV7-9 and TRBJ2-7, with 7 bases identical to TRBD1. V lost 5 bases to trimming and J lost 4 bases; unmatched junction nucleotides: 8. This CDR3 comprises 14 residues. CDR1 and CDR2 (germline): SEHNR, FQNEAQ (reference sequence).

This chain uses TRBV7-9 with TRBJ2-5; the D gene is possibly TRBD1 (5 bases). Trimming removed 1 base at V and 2 bases at J, with 14 bases between. Germline CDR1 reads SEHNR; CDR2 reads FQNEAQ (reference sequence). This CDR3 region has 16 residues. The CDR3: CASSLGIRTQQETQYF. CDR3 DNA: TGTGCCAGCAGCTTAGGTATCAGGACACAACAAGAGACCCAGTACTTC.

This rearrangement joins TRBV29-1 to TRBJ1-5; perhaps TRBD1 as D (6 bases). Germline loops: CDR1 SQVTM, CDR2 ANQGSEA. This CDR3 contains 16 residues. V was pared by 5 bases and J by 1 base, with 18 bases between. The CDR3 DNA follows: TGCAGCGTTCTAATCGGGGGGGCCTCGAGCAATCAGCCCCAGCATTTT. This translates into CSVLIGGASSNQPQHF.

V is TRBV7-9 and J is TRBJ2-5, with TRBD1 matching 8 bases. Germline CDR1 is SEHNR and CDR2 is FQNEAQ (reference sequence). This CDR3 spans 15 amino acids. Trimming removed 1 base from V and 4 bases from J; junction bases left unmatched: 5. The CDR3 coding sequence is TGTGCCAGCAGCTTAGGACAGGGGTTCGGAGAGACCCAGTACTTC. Translated, it gives CASSLGQGFGETQYF.

This chain uses TRBV7-3 with TRBJ2-2, with TRBD2 matching over 7 bases. Per the germline V gene, CDR1 is SGHTA and CDR2 is FQGTGA. The CDR3 is made up of 15 amino acids. The ends lost 0 bases at V and 7 bases at J; junction bases unmatched: 5. DNA of the CDR3: TGTGCCAGCAGCTTAACGTCTAGCGGAGTCGGGGAGCTGTTTTTT. This translates into CASSLTSSGVGELFF.